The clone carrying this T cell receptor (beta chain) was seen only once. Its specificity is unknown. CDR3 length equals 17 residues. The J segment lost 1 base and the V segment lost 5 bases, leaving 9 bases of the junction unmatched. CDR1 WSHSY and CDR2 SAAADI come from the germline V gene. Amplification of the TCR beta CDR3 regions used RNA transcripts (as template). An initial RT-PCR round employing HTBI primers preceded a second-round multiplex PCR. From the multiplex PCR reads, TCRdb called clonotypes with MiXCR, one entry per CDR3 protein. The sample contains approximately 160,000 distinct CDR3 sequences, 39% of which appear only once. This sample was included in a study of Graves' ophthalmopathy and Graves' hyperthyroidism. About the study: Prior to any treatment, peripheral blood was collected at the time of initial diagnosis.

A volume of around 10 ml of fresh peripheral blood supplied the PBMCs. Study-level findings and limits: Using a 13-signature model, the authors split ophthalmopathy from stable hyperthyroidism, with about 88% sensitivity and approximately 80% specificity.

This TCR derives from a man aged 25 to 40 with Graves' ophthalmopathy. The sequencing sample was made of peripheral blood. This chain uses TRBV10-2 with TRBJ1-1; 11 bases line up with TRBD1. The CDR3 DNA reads TGCGCCAGCAGTTTTCCGGGACAGGGGGGGAAGAACACTGAAGCTTTCTTT. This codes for CASSFPGQGGKNTEAFF.